This T cell receptor beta chain was retrieved from a study of cytomegalovirus exposure and HLA in healthy donors. Findings and limits, study-wide: Reportedly, diagnosis of cytomegalovirus status by the classifier showed high specificity and sensitivity.

About this clone itself: What it binds is not known.

The primer mix had 60 Vbeta and 13 Jbeta primers. Sequencing was performed with immunoSEQ multiplex PCR; in TCRdb, only in-frame clones are kept and a portion is missing. The sample has roughly 120,000 clones, roughly 69% seen once. This clonotype was sampled from a woman aged 30 to 39 in good health and CMV-seronegative. The specimen was PBMCs.

For the CDR3, the DNA is TGCAGCGTCGGGACTAGCGGGAGCTACGAGCAGTACTTC. Protein: CSVGTSGSYEQYF. The chain links TRBV29-1 to TRBJ2-7, with 14 nucleotides matching TRBD2. In germline, CDR1 is SQVTM, CDR2 ANQGSEA. With 6 bases clipped from V and 3 bases from J, the junction kept 1 base outside the gene matches. The CDR3 runs 13 residues.